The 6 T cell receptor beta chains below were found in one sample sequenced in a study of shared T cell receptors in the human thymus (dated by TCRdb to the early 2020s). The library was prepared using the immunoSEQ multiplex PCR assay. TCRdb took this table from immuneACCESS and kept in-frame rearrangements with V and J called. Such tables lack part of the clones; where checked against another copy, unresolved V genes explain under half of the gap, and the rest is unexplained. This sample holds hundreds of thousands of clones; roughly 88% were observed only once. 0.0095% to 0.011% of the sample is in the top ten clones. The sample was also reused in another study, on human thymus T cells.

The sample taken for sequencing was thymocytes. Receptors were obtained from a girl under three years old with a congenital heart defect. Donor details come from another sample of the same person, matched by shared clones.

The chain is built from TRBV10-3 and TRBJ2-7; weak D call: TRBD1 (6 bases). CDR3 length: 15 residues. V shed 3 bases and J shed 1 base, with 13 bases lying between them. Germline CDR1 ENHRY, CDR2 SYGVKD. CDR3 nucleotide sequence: TGTGCCATCAGTGAATTGAGCAGGGGTTCCTACGAGCAGTACTTC. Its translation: CAISELSRGSYEQYF.

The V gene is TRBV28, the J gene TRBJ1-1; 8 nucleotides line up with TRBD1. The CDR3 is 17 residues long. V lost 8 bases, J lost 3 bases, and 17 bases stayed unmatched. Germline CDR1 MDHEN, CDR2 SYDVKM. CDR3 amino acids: CASEFMVRQGRDTEAFF. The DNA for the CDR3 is TGTGCCAGCGAGTTTATGGTAAGACAGGGGCGAGACACTGAAGCTTTCTTT.

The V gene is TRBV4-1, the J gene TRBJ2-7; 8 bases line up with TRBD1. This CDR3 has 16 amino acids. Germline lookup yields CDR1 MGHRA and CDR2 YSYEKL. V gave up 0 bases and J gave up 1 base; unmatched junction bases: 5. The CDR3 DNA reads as TGCGCCAGCAGCCAAGATTTAAGGGACAGGTCCTACGAGCAGTACTTC. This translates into CASSQDLRDRSYEQYF.

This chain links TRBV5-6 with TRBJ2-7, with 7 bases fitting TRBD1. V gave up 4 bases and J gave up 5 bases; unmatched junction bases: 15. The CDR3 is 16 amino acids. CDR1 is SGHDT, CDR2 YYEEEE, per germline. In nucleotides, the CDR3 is TGTGCCAGCAGCCAGACAGGGCCCAACCCCGTCCACGAGCAGTACTTC. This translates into CASSQTGPNPVHEQYF.

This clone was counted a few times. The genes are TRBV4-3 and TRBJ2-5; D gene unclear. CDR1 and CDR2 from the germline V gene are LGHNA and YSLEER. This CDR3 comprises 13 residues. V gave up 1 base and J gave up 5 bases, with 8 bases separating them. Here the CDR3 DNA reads TGCGCCAGCAGCCAAGTAGTTTCGGAGACCCAGTACTTC. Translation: CASSQVVSETQYF.

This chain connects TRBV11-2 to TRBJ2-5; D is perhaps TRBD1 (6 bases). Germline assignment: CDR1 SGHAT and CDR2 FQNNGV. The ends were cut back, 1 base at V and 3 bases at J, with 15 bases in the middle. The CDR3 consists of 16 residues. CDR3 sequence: CASSLASKAGEETQYF. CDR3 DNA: TGTGCCAGCAGCTTAGCGTCTAAGGCAGGGGAAGAGACCCAGTACTTC. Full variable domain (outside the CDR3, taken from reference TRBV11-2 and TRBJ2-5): EAGVAQSPRYKIIEKRQSVAFWCNPISGHATLYWYQQILGQGPKLLIQFQNNGVVDDSQLPKDRFSAERLKGVDSTLKIQPAKLEDSAVYLCASSLASKAGEETQYFGPGTRLLVL.